The rows below give T cell receptor beta chains drawn from one sample of a study of T-cell memory formation after mild COVID-19. MiXCR, run by TCRdb on the 5' RACE reads, gives a single entry per CDR3 protein. This table has about 140,000 distinct CDR3 sequences, almost 25% appearing once. Sequencing used PBMCs or a T cell subset sorted from them (not recorded which). The receptor set was obtained from an adult woman who had mild COVID-19 (a few samples of this study predate the infection). Cell type and time point are not known. CDR3s include the opening cysteine and the closing phenylalanine or tryptophan. Each record gives: V gene, D gene, clone size, J gene, CDR3 DNA, CDR3 protein. D genes are given only for firm matches. Only part of the rows carry a size: once, few, many, or a class if the clone is expanded.

>TRBV7-9|TRBD1|few|TRBJ1-5
TGTGCCAGCAGCCCCGGGACAGGGGGTCAGCCCCAGCATTTT
CASSPGTGGQPQHF
>TRBV7-9|TRBD1|few|TRBJ2-7
TGTGCCAGCCGACAGGGCCTCGACTACGAGCAGTACTTC
CASRQGLDYEQYF
>TRBV5-6|-|few|TRBJ2-1
TGTGCCAGCAGCTTCGGGGGCTCCTACAATGAGCAGTTCTTC
CASSFGGSYNEQFF
>TRBV24-1|-|few|TRBJ2-5
TGTGCCACCAGACGGGACGGAGACCAAGAGACCCAGTACTTC
CATRRDGDQETQYF
>TRBV7-6|-|-|TRBJ1-1
TGTGCCAGCAGCTTGGGGGGCCCTGTGTTCTTT
CASSLGGPVFF
>TRBV4-1|TRBD1|-|TRBJ1-1
TGCGCCAGCAGCCAAGCCTCCGGGACAGGGGACATGAACACTGAAGCTTTCTTT
CASSQASGTGDMNTEAFF
>TRBV27|-|few|TRBJ1-2
TGTGCCAGCTCCTTGGTAGGGCAGGGGCCTCTTTATGGCTACACCTTC
CASSLVGQGPLYGYTF
>TRBV5-6|TRBD2|-|TRBJ2-4
TGTGCCAGCAGCTTGGGACTAGCGGGAGTTGAGGGAAACATTCAGTACTTC
CASSLGLAGVEGNIQYF
>TRBV20-1|TRBD1|few|TRBJ2-7
TGCAGTGCTAGCGACAGGGGTTTTTCCTACGAGCAGTACTTC
CSASDRGFSYEQYF
>TRBV6-6|-|-|TRBJ2-7
TGTGCCAGCACCCTTACTTCAGACAGACTCTCCTACGAGCAGTACTTC
CASTLTSDRLSYEQYF
>TRBV11-2|-|-|TRBJ2-7
TGTGCCAGCAGCCACGGGGAACAGGGCTACGAGCAGTACTTC
CASSHGEQGYEQYF
>TRBV7-6|-|-|TRBJ2-7
TGTGCCAGCAGCCCCTCCCGGCAGGGGGGCTACGAGCAGTACTTC
CASSPSRQGGYEQYF
>TRBV6-2/TRBV6-3|-|many|TRBJ1-1
TGTGCCAGCAGGTCCCAGGGAGCGAACACTGAAGCTTTCTTT
CASRSQGANTEAFF
>TRBV7-9|TRBD2|few|TRBJ2-2
TGTGCCAGCAGCCGTGGACTAGCTGTACTCAACACCGGGGAGCTGTTTTTT
CASSRGLAVLNTGELFF
>TRBV9|-|few|TRBJ1-1
TGTGCCAGCAGCGTAGTGGGGGGTAAGGGTTCTGAAGCTTTCTTT
CASSVVGGKGSEAFF
>TRBV5-5|-|few|TRBJ2-7
TGTGCCAGCAGCGAAGCCTCCGCCCTATACGAGCAGTACTTC
CASSEASALYEQYF
>TRBV3-1|TRBD2|-|TRBJ2-2
TGTGCCAGCAGCCAAGATGAAGTGTTGGGAGGGGACACCGGGGAGCTGTTTTTT
CASSQDEVLGGDTGELFF
>TRBV15|TRBD1|-|TRBJ2-5
TGTGCCACCAGCAGAGCCGGGACAGGGGGCGAGGAGACCCAGTACTTC
CATSRAGTGGEETQYF
>TRBV5-1|TRBD1|-|TRBJ2-7
TGCGCCAGCAGCTTGGAACCAGCGGACAGGGGTTTGTACGAGCAGTACTTC
CASSLEPADRGLYEQYF
>TRBV7-8|TRBD2|-|TRBJ2-1
TGTGCCAGCAGCTTGCCCGGGACTAGCGCCCTGGAGCAGTTCTTC
CASSLPGTSALEQFF
>TRBV12-3/TRBV12-4|-|-|TRBJ2-2
TGTGCCAGCAGTCCGACGGGGGCCGCAATCACCGGGGAGCTGTTTTTT
CASSPTGAAITGELFF
>TRBV4-1|TRBD1|few|TRBJ2-7
TGCGCCAGCAGCCCGGGGACAGGGAAAGGCGAGCAGTACTTC
CASSPGTGKGEQYF
>TRBV5-1|-|-|TRBJ1-5
TGCGCCAGCAGCCCTGGGACGGATAGCAATCAGCCCCAGCATTTT
CASSPGTDSNQPQHF
>TRBV5-5|-|-|TRBJ2-1
TGTGCCAGCAGCTTGGCGGGAATGACCGGCAATGAGCAGTTCTTC
CASSLAGMTGNEQFF
>TRBV12-3/TRBV12-4|-|-|TRBJ2-6
TGTGCCAGCAGCAGTACAGGGATTGGGATCTCTGGGGCCAACGTCCTGACTTTC
CASSSTGIGISGANVLTF
>TRBV4-1|-|-|TRBJ1-2
TGCGCCAGCAGCCATGGGCCAGTTCTTGGCTACACCTTC
CASSHGPVLGYTF
>TRBV19|TRBD2|-|TRBJ2-3
TGTGCCAGTAGTATGAGGGACTACAGCACAGATACGCAGTATTTT
CASSMRDYSTDTQYF